This T cell receptor (beta chain) was captured by sequencing in a study of shared clonotypes between healthy human individuals. The study drew its donors from healthy HIV-negative adults without recent acute infections or vaccinations. This clone turned up a few times. Ten immunoSEQ deep assay plates were used by the authors to sequence unsorted PBMC DNA. Only in-frame clones appear in the TCRdb table, and some are missing; sequencing was by immunoSEQ multiplex PCR. Among about 470,000 clones listed, roughly 77% were seen once. The germline V gene has CDR1 SGHDN and CDR2 FVKESK. The V and J ends lost 8 bases and 1 base respectively, with 5 bases between them. The CDR3 length is 11 residues.

This clonotype was sampled from a woman aged 40 to 50 in good health. Some clones in this sample may be carry-over from other donors' samples. The chain joins TRBV14 to TRBJ1-1; D not resolved. Sequenced input: PBMCs. CDR3 loop: CASDKNTEAFF. CDR3 in DNA: TGTGCCAGCGACAAGAACACTGAAGCTTTCTTT.